The 27 T cell receptor beta chains in this list originate from one sample, sequenced in a study of cytomegalovirus exposure and HLA in healthy donors. Primers: 60 Vbeta forward and 13 Jbeta reverse. The assay was immunoSEQ multiplex PCR, and TCRdb's table has in-frame clones only and misses some. Of some 130,000 clones in the sample, about 61% are singletons; the top ten hold under 2.5%. Sample: PBMCs. The source of these receptors is a woman in her forties in good health and CMV-seronegative.

This clone has a handful of counts. The chain is built from TRBV4-1 and TRBJ2-7; 15 nucleotides line up with TRBD2. J lost 6 bases, V lost 1 base, and 4 bases had no gene match. CDR3 length: 16 amino acids. The germline V gene encodes CDR1 MGHRA and CDR2 YSYEKL. DNA of the CDR3: TGCGCCAGCAGCCAAGGGGGGACTAGCGGGGGGTCCGAGCAGTACTTC. Its protein product is CASSQGGTSGGSEQYF.

The chain links TRBV6-6 to TRBJ2-3; possibly TRBD1 for D (6 bases). V dropped 7 bases and J dropped 10 bases, with 18 bases sitting between them. The CDR3 runs 13 residues. Germline V lookup: CDR1 MNHNY, CDR2 SVGAGI (reference sequence). The CDR3 DNA reads as TGTGCCAGCATCAACTCGGGCGGACAGTCGCAGTATTTT. It encodes CASINSGGQSQYF.

The CDR3 loop is CASSATTGTEAFF. CDR3 sequence (DNA): TGTGCCAGCAGCGCCACGACAGGGACTGAAGCTTTCTTT. The rearrangement links TRBV7-7 to TRBJ1-1; 7 bases agree with TRBD1. The CDR3 is made up of 13 amino acids. The ends lost 5 bases at V and 5 bases at J; junction bases unmatched: 5. Per germline, CDR1 SSHAT and CDR2 FNYEAQ (reference sequence). Full variable domain (rest looked up from reference TRBV7-7 and TRBJ1-1): GAGVSQSPRYKVTKRGQDVTLRCDPISSHATLYWYQQALGQGPEFLTYFNYEAQPDKSGLPSDRFSAERPEGSISTLTIQRTEQRDSAMYRCASSATTGTEAFFGQGTRLTVV.

Only a few counts were recorded for this clone. This chain connects TRBV6-5 to TRBJ1-2; 11 bases map to TRBD1. Germline trimming cut 5 bases from V and 6 bases from J; bases unmatched to any gene: 8. CDR1 and CDR2 from the germline V gene are MNHEY and SVGAGI. This CDR3 comprises 15 residues. The DNA for the CDR3 is TGTGCCAGCAGTCCGCTCTGGACAGGGGGCCATGGCTACACCTTC. This gives the protein CASSPLWTGGHGYTF.

The chain is built from TRBV5-4 and TRBJ2-7; possibly TRBD2 for D (5 bases). The CDR3 contains 14 residues. Germline CDR1 and CDR2: SGHNT and YYREEE (reference sequence). Deletions cut 0 bases from V and 2 bases from J, with 9 bases between. The CDR3: CASSLGLSPYEQYF. CDR3 bases: TGTGCCAGCAGCTTGGGACTATCTCCCTACGAGCAGTACTTC.

The gene calls are TRBV15 and TRBJ1-1, with D possibly TRBD1 on 5 matching bases. The CDR3 runs 14 residues. V was clipped by 3 bases and J by 0 bases, with 8 bases between them. CDR1 and CDR2 (germline): LNHNV, YYDKDF (reference sequence). CDR3 sequence: CATSSRQMNTEAFF. Written as DNA, the CDR3 is TGTGCCACCAGCAGTAGACAGATGAACACTGAAGCTTTCTTT.

With respect to this clone: At one of its ends the junction is not consistent with the germline gene, which may arise from a read error. V usage is TRBV6-6 and J usage is TRBJ2-6; 10 nucleotides agree with TRBD1. The CDR3 runs to 13 residues. Germline V CDR1 and CDR2: MNHNY, SVGAGI (reference sequence). The DNA for the CDR3 is TGTGCCAGCACCTCGGACAGGGGGACTGTCTGTAATTTC. This codes for CASTSDRGTVCNF.

In this sample, this clone turned up a few times. The V gene is TRBV6-5, the J gene TRBJ2-1; 8 nucleotides line up with TRBD1. The CDR3 length is 14 residues. The germline V gene encodes CDR1 MNHEY and CDR2 SVGAGI. J was trimmed by 4 bases and V by 2 bases; bases with no gene match: 1. CDR3 sequence: CASSYGTGYNEQFF. The CDR3 DNA follows: TGTGCCAGCAGTTACGGGACAGGATACAATGAGCAGTTCTTC.

The V gene is TRBV6-1, the J gene TRBJ2-7, with no clear D. The CDR3 runs to 13 residues. The V gene's germline CDR1 is MNHNS and CDR2 SASEGT. Trimming shortened V by 4 bases and J by 4 bases, and 11 bases separated the two germline ends. The DNA of the CDR3 is TGTGCCAGCAGTGTACAGATTCTTTACGAGCAGTACTTC. This sequence encodes CASSVQILYEQYF.

There are a few counts of this clone. The chain employs TRBV5-1 and TRBJ2-1; D ambiguous. CDR1 is SGHRS and CDR2 is YFSETQ in the germline V gene. V lost 2 bases, J lost 2 bases, and 14 bases lay in between. This CDR3 is 16 amino acids long. The CDR3 protein is CASSFYDFATYNEQFF. The CDR3 coding sequence is TGCGCCAGCAGCTTTTACGACTTCGCAACCTACAATGAGCAGTTCTTC.

This clone has ten or more counts. V usage is TRBV2 and J usage is TRBJ1-1, with D possibly matching TRBD1 (5 bases). Germline V gene sequence: CDR1 SNHLY, CDR2 FYNNEI. V gave up 6 bases and J gave up 6 bases, with 23 bases separating them. CDR3 size: 16 residues. The CDR3 sequence is CASRDSEIRGDAEAFF. The CDR3 nucleotides read TGTGCCAGCAGGGACTCAGAGATACGGGGGGACGCTGAAGCTTTCTTT.

Only a few counts were recorded for this clone. The genes are TRBV19 and TRBJ1-2, with D unclear. CDR1 LNHDA and CDR2 SQIVND come from the germline V gene (reference sequence). CDR3 length: 15 amino acids. The V end lost 3 bases, the J end lost 2 bases, and 13 bases lay between the germline ends. For the CDR3, the DNA is TGTGCCAGTAGTATTAGCAGAGGGCACAACTATGGCTACACCTTC. The encoded protein is CASSISRGHNYGYTF. Looking up the rest from reference TRBV19 and TRBJ1-2 gives the full variable domain: DGGITQSPKYLFRKEGQNVTLSCEQNLNHDAMYWYRQDPGQGLRLIYYSQIVNDFQKGDIAEGYSVSREKKESFPLTVTSAQKNPTAFYLCASSISRGHNYGYTFGSGTRLTVV.

The chain carries TRBV7-2 and TRBJ1-5; D not certain. The CDR3 is 15 residues long. In germline, CDR1 is SGHTA, CDR2 FQGNSA. Between the trimmed V and J ends, which lost 0 bases and 7 bases, there was a span of 13 bases. In DNA, the CDR3 is TGTGCCAGCAGCTTAGCGGATGGGTTGAGGCAGCCCCAGCATTTT. Translated: CASSLADGLRQPQHF.

In DNA, the CDR3 is TGTGCCAGCAGCTTAGGACAGGGTGCGCAGCCCCAGCATTTT. Amino acids: CASSLGQGAQPQHF. The V call is TRBV7-6, the J call TRBJ1-5; 7 bases map to TRBD1. The CDR3 has 14 residues. Per the germline V gene, CDR1 is SGHVS and CDR2 is FNYEAQ. V shed 1 base and J 7 bases; nucleotides not matched to a gene: 4.

This clone was counted between two and nine times. The J gene is TRBJ2-6, the V gene TRBV5-6, with D unclear. Germline CDR1 and CDR2: SGHDT and YYEEEE. With 2 bases removed from V and 4 bases from J, the gap between germline ends came to 4 bases. The CDR3 has 13 amino acids. CDR3 loop: CASSFSGANVLTF. CDR3 DNA: TGTGCCAGCAGCTTCTCCGGGGCCAACGTCCTGACTTTC.

This CDR3 is CASSSPSGGTDTQYF. The DNA of the CDR3 is TGTGCCAGCAGTTCCCCCAGCGGGGGGACAGATACGCAGTATTTT. The V gene is TRBV27, the J gene TRBJ2-3, with 9 bases identical to TRBD2. CDR3 length: 15 amino acids. CDR1 MNHEY and CDR2 SMNVEV come from the germline V gene (reference sequence). With 4 bases clipped from V and 3 bases from J, the junction kept 5 bases outside the gene matches.

The chain is built from TRBV7-9 and TRBJ1-6; unclear D gene. Between the trimmed V and J ends, which lost 5 bases and 9 bases, there was a span of 14 bases. This CDR3 has 14 amino acids. Germline CDR1 reads SEHNR; CDR2 reads FQNEAQ (reference sequence). CDR3 residues: CASSRAVEGSPLHF. DNA of the CDR3: TGTGCCAGCAGCCGAGCGGTCGAGGGTTCACCCCTCCACTTT.

The J gene is TRBJ2-5, the V gene TRBV10-3, with 10 bases fitting TRBD1. The CDR3 runs 16 residues. Per germline, CDR1 ENHRY and CDR2 SYGVKD. Losses at the gene ends were 2 bases for V and 3 bases for J; bases not matched to a gene: 6. The CDR3 here is CAISEDRDRGKETQYF. CDR3 nucleotides: TGTGCCATCAGTGAGGATCGGGACAGGGGAAAAGAGACCCAGTACTTC.

The chain employs TRBV16 and TRBJ2-5, with D possibly matching TRBD2 (5 bases). The germline V and J ends were trimmed by 3 bases and 7 bases, with 9 bases remaining between them. Germline V gene lookup returns CDR1 KGHSY and CDR2 FQNENV. The CDR3 is 12 amino acids. The CDR3 region is CASSQTSGTQYF. Here the CDR3 DNA reads TGTGCCAGCAGCCAGACAAGCGGGACCCAGTACTTC.

The table lists this clone with a few counts. This rearrangement joins TRBV9 to TRBJ1-1; D not certain. The CDR3 length is 13 residues. Germline V gene data show CDR1 as SGDLS and CDR2 as YYNGEE. Trimming cost V 4 bases and J 4 bases, with 11 bases left between them. CDR3 amino acids: CASSIHEGTEAFF. CDR3 DNA sequence: TGTGCCAGCAGCATACACGAGGGCACTGAAGCTTTCTTT.

This clone was seen only once. The chain employs TRBV28 and TRBJ2-7, with TRBD2 identical over 7 bases. Trimming removed 7 bases from V and 0 bases from J; junction bases left unmatched: 6. Germline-derived CDR1 and CDR2 are MDHEN and SYDVKM. The CDR3 extends over 14 amino acids. CDR3 DNA sequence: TGTGCCAGCACCCTTTCGGGGGGCTCCTACGAGCAGTACTTC. Amino acid sequence: CASTLSGGSYEQYF.

This clone has more than one count but fewer than ten. The chain links TRBV4-1 to TRBJ1-6; a possible D gene is TRBD1 (5 bases). Trimming removed 4 bases at V and 4 bases at J, with 8 bases between. CDR1 and CDR2 (germline): MGHRA, YSYEKL. This CDR3 is 14 amino acids long. The chain's CDR3 is CASSPGMYNSPLHF. Written as DNA, the CDR3 is TGCGCCAGCAGCCCAGGGATGTATAATTCACCCCTCCACTTT.

This clone has just one count. The rearrangement joins TRBV4-1 to TRBJ2-7; TRBD2 is a possible D gene (6 bases). V was clipped by 10 bases and J by 0 bases, with 22 bases between them. This CDR3 contains 16 residues. The germline V gene encodes CDR1 MGHRA and CDR2 YSYEKL. The CDR3 DNA sequence: TGCGCCAACTTGGGGCCTAGCGCCGTTGCCTCCTACGAGCAGTACTTC. This gives the protein CANLGPSAVASYEQYF.

The V call is TRBV5-1, the J call TRBJ2-7, with TRBD2 matching over 8 bases. The CDR3 contains 16 residues. V lost 3 bases to trimming and J lost 0 bases; unmatched junction nucleotides: 8. Germline V gives CDR1 SGHRS, CDR2 YFSETQ. The CDR3 nucleotides read TGCGCCAGCAGCTCGGTGGCGGGGGGCTACTCCTACGAGCAGTACTTC. Translation: CASSSVAGGYSYEQYF.

The chain uses TRBV18 and TRBJ2-7; D unresolved. Germline V lookup: CDR1 KGHSH, CDR2 LQKENI. V was trimmed by 5 bases and J by 4 bases, leaving 15 bases between them. CDR3 length: 14 amino acids. CDR3 nucleotides: TGTGCCAGCTCAACTGGATCCCAGGCGTACGAGCAGTACTTC. Amino acid sequence: CASSTGSQAYEQYF.

The J gene is TRBJ2-3, the V gene TRBV7-8; 7 bases agree with TRBD1. Germline-derived CDR1 and CDR2 are SGHVS and FQNEAQ. With 2 bases clipped from V and 0 bases from J, the junction kept 8 bases outside the gene matches. The CDR3 sequence is 17 residues long. This CDR3 is CASSLRSTGVSTDTQYF. The DNA for the CDR3 is TGTGCCAGCAGCTTACGTAGTACAGGGGTCAGCACAGATACGCAGTATTTT.

The chain links TRBV13 to TRBJ2-3; a possible D gene is TRBD2 (7 bases). V lost 5 bases and J 2 bases, leaving 20 bases between the germline ends. The CDR3 loop spans 17 amino acids. CDR1 and CDR2 (germline): PRHDT, FYEKMQ (reference sequence). The CDR3 DNA sequence: TGTGCCAGCAGCCCTCCCACCGGCGGGGGCTACACAGATACGCAGTATTTT. Residues: CASSPPTGGGYTDTQYF. The variable domain in full, completed from reference TRBV13 and TRBJ2-3, reads AAGVIQSPRHLIKEKRETATLKCYPIPRHDTVYWYQQGPGQDPQFLISFYEKMQSDKGSIPDRFSAQQFSDYHSELNMSSLELGDSALYFCASSPPTGGGYTDTQYFGPGTRLTVL.